The rows below give T cell receptor beta chains drawn from one sample of a study of T cell changes during pregnancy in multiple sclerosis. Assay: immunoSEQ multiplex PCR; the TCRdb copy retains only in-frame clones and omits some. The sample holds 90,000 to 100,000 clones; 80% to 95% are singletons and the top ten take about 4.5%. This specimen consisted of peripheral blood, obtained in the first trimester of pregnancy. All receptors derive from a female donor with multiple sclerosis, enrolled in a pregnancy study. Each CDR3 is given with its conserved first and last residue. The D gene is left open where the match is weak. Expanded clones are given a class, and other clones once, few, many or no size at all.

clone size	D gene	V gene	J gene	CDR3 protein	CDR3 DNA
once	TRBD2	TRBV11-2	TRBJ2-1	CASSLGGLALVDEQFF	TGTGCCAGCAGCTTGGGAGGGCTAGCTTTGGTCGATGAGCAGTTCTTC
NA	TRBD1	TRBV27	TRBJ2-1	CASSIGTAYNEQFF	TGTGCCAGCAGCATCGGGACAGCCTACAATGAGCAGTTCTTC
once	NA	TRBV6-5	TRBJ2-3	CASGRGGTYTQYF	TGTGCCAGCGGGAGGGGGGGCACGTATACGCAGTATTTT
NA	TRBD2	TRBV9	TRBJ2-7	CASSATSGGYEQYF	TGTGCCAGCAGCGCGACTAGCGGGGGATACGAGCAGTACTTC
NA	TRBD1	TRBV18	TRBJ1-1	CASSPKSPGTGAEAFF	TGTGCCAGCTCACCAAAAAGTCCCGGGACAGGTGCTGAAGCTTTCTTT
NA	NA	TRBV5-6	TRBJ1-2	CASSLGGYYGYTF	TGTGCCAGCAGCTTGGGAGGGTACTATGGCTACACCTTC
few	NA	TRBV19	TRBJ2-2	CASSIGRAGRVNTGELFF	TGTGCCAGTAGTATTGGTCGGGCGGGAAGGGTGAACACCGGGGAGCTGTTTTTT
NA	NA	TRBV7-6	TRBJ2-2	CASSLRQGRAGELFF	TGTGCCAGCAGCCTTAGGCAGGGTAGAGCCGGGGAGCTGTTTTTT
NA	NA	TRBV27	TRBJ2-6	CASSSYSGANVLTF	TGTGCCAGCAGTTCCTATTCTGGGGCCAACGTCCTGACTTTC
NA	TRBD1	TRBV7-9	TRBJ1-2	CASSSLTGREGYYGYTF	TGTGCCAGCAGCTCCCTGACAGGGCGCGAGGGGTATTATGGCTACACCTTC
NA	TRBD2	TRBV5-1	TRBJ2-3	CASSLAGGDTQYF	TGCGCCAGCAGCTTGGCCGGGGGGGATACGCAGTATTTT
NA	NA	TRBV5-1	TRBJ2-5	CASTLGGGPQETQYF	TGCGCCAGCACCCTGGGGGGGGGCCCACAAGAGACCCAGTACTTC